This T cell receptor beta chain was recovered during a study of regulatory T cells in long-lasting Graves disease. Through Arm-PCR of CDR3 regions and iRepertoire HTBI primers, TCR beta libraries were built. Each CDR3 protein is one row after TCRdb ran MiXCR on the multiplex PCR reads. The repertoire holds approximately 390,000 distinct CDR3 sequences, with under 20% as singletons. In this sample, this clonotype turned up many times. Time point of the sample: newly diagnosed GD, antithyroid drugs for less than 3 months. PBMC RNA served as the TCR library source. The CDR3 totals 15 residues. The V and J ends lost 5 bases and 4 bases respectively, with 16 bases between them. Germline CDR1 and CDR2: MNHEY and SMNVEV (reference sequence). The data also belong to a second study, concerning T cells in Graves' hyperthyroidism and ophthalmopathy. This second report adds: A median approximately 6.8 months before onset, the model predicted ophthalmopathy.

The chain employs TRBV27 and TRBJ2-3, with a tentative D call TRBD2 (6 bases). The clonotype comes from a young woman with Graves disease. The starting material was peripheral blood mononuclear cells (PBMCs), obtained at new diagnosis, from a patient treated with antithyroid drugs. CDR3 in DNA: TGTGCCAGCAGTACCTGGACGGGGGATGCAGATACGCAGTATTTT. This codes for CASSTWTGDADTQYF.